Listed here are 8 T cell receptor beta chains from one sample, sequenced in a study of lymphopenia after photon versus proton radiotherapy. TCRdb keeps only in-frame clones here, not all; method: immunoSEQ multiplex PCR. The repertoire holds around 15,000 clones, with about 85% as singletons. This specimen consisted of peripheral blood, obtained from a patient treated with proton-based radiotherapy. The source of these receptors is a woman aged 60-75 years with cholangiocarcinoma. Some clones in this sample may be carry-over from other donors' samples.

This clone was picked up one time. The J gene is TRBJ2-2, the V gene TRBV28; 14 nucleotides line up with TRBD2. CDR3 size: 14 residues. Trimming at V came to 6 bases and at J to 7 bases, leaving 1 base not matched to a gene. Germline values: CDR1 MDHEN, CDR2 SYDVKM. In DNA form, the CDR3 reads TGTGCCAGCAGCGGACTAGCGGGGGGCGGGGAGCTGTTTTTT. This translates into CASSGLAGGGELFF.

The rearrangement uses TRBV27 and TRBJ2-7; 8 positions match TRBD1. Germline V gene sequence: CDR1 MNHEY, CDR2 SMNVEV (reference sequence). The V and J ends lost 2 bases and 6 bases, in that order; junction bases with no gene match: 6. The CDR3 has 14 amino acids. CDR3 in DNA: TGTGCCAGCAGTTTAGGTCAGGGGGCGACCGAGCAGTACTTC. It is translated as CASSLGQGATEQYF.

The rearrangement links TRBV16 to TRBJ1-1, with 8 nucleotides matching TRBD1. The germline V gene has CDR1 KGHSY and CDR2 FQNENV. CDR3 length equals 16 residues. Trimming at V came to 4 bases and at J to 2 bases, leaving 9 bases not matched to a gene. CDR3 residues: CASSPYGQGRNTEAFF. CDR3 DNA sequence: TGTGCCAGCAGCCCCTACGGACAGGGAAGAAACACTGAAGCTTTCTTT.

The chain is built from TRBV6-4 and TRBJ1-5; 7 nucleotides align to TRBD1. The CDR3 extends over 15 amino acids. Per the germline V gene, CDR1 is MRHNA and CDR2 is SNTAGT. The ends lost 5 bases at V and 2 bases at J; junction bases unmatched: 6. CDR3: CASSPRGDGNQPQHF. The CDR3 DNA is TGTGCCAGCAGTCCCAGGGGGGACGGCAATCAGCCCCAGCATTTT.

This clone was recorded a few times. The chain links TRBV7-9 to TRBJ1-1, with a tentative D call TRBD1 (5 bases). Germline CDR1 SEHNR, CDR2 FQNEAQ (reference sequence). This CDR3 has 15 amino acids. V was clipped by 3 bases and J by 1 base, with 12 bases between them. The CDR3 sequence is CASSFVGQTNTEAFF. For the CDR3, the DNA is TGTGCCAGCAGCTTCGTGGGGCAGACGAACACTGAAGCTTTCTTT.

The V call is TRBV6-5, the J call TRBJ2-2; D is possibly TRBD1 (5 bases). V was cut by 4 bases and J by 4 bases, with 10 bases left in between. Germline CDR1 MNHEY, CDR2 SVGAGI. This CDR3 comprises 14 residues. In nucleotides, the CDR3 is TGTGCCAGCAGTTGGCGACAGACCACCGGGGAGCTGTTTTTT. It is translated as CASSWRQTTGELFF.

This clone was counted a few times. This sequence joins TRBV4-1 and TRBJ1-4; D is possibly TRBD1 (5 bases). Germline-derived CDR1 and CDR2 are MGHRA and YSYEKL. The CDR3 has 14 amino acids. The V gene lost 0 bases and the J gene lost 10 bases, with 12 bases spanning the gap. The CDR3 DNA reads TGCGCCAGCAGCCAAGACCGGGGGAGCGGAAAACTGTTTTTT. This codes for CASSQDRGSGKLFF.

V usage is TRBV6-5 and J usage is TRBJ1-3; no definite D call. CDR3 length equals 12 residues. The germline CDR1 and CDR2 sequences are MNHEY and SVGAGI. V was trimmed by 5 bases and J by 4 bases, leaving 6 bases between them. CDR3 in DNA: TGTGCCAGCAGTGGGGTCGGAAACACCATATATTTT. It is translated as CASSGVGNTIYF.